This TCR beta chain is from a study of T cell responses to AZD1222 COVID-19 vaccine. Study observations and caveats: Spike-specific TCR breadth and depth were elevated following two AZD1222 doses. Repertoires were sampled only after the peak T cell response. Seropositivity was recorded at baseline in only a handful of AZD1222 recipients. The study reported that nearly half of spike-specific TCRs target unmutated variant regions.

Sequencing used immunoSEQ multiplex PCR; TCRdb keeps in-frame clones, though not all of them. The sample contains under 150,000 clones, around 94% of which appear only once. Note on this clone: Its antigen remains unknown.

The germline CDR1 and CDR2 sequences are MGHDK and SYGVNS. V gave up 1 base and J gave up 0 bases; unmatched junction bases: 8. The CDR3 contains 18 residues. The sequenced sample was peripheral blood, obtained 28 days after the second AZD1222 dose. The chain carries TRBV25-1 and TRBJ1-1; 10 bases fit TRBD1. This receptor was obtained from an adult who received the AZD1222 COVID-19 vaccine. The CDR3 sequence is CASSEFFGTGVVNTEAFF. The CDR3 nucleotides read TGTGCCAGCAGTGAATTTTTTGGGACAGGGGTGGTGAACACTGAAGCTTTCTTT.